Presented here are 2 T cell receptor beta chains from one specimen sequenced in a study of beta chain features in type 1 diabetes. The entirety of the isolated RNA underwent reverse transcription, so expressed TCRB transcripts were sequenced. TCRdb keeps only in-frame clones here, not all; method: immunoSEQ multiplex PCR. The sample includes approximately 380,000 clones, roughly 16% of them seen just once. Material: naive CD4+ T cells from blood. The receptor set was obtained from a woman younger than 30 in good health.

This clone was counted between two and nine times. This sequence joins TRBV2 and TRBJ2-1, with 13 bases aligning to TRBD2. The V gene end was trimmed by 5 bases and the J gene end by 7 bases; junction bases not matched to a gene: 5. Germline lookup yields CDR1 SNHLY and CDR2 FYNNEI. The CDR3 runs 15 residues. CDR3 residues: CASSWTSGRSNEQFF. For the CDR3, the DNA is TGTGCCAGCAGTTGGACTAGCGGGAGATCTAATGAGCAGTTCTTC.

The V call is TRBV2, the J call TRBJ2-3, with 11 bases lining up with TRBD2. The J segment lost 2 bases and the V segment lost 9 bases, leaving 10 bases of the junction unmatched. This CDR3 has 16 amino acids. CDR1 and CDR2 (germline): SNHLY, FYNNEI. The CDR3: CARGLAESLDTDTQYF. In DNA, the CDR3 is TGTGCCAGGGGACTAGCGGAGTCCTTAGACACAGATACGCAGTATTTT. Drawing the rest from reference TRBV2 and TRBJ2-3, the complete variable domain is EPEVTQTPSHQVTQMGQEVILRCVPISNHLYFYWYRQILGQKVEFLVSFYNNEISEKSEIFDDQFSVERPDGSNFTLKIRSTKLEDSAMYFCARGLAESLDTDTQYFGPGTRLTVL.